This is a list of T cell receptor beta chains from one sample in a study of tumor-infiltrating lymphocytes in localized non-small cell lung cancer. Libraries were prepared by immunoSEQ multiplex PCR; TCRdb keeps only in-frame clonotypes and omits some of them. The sample consists of about 16,000 clones, less than 55% of them appearing once. Material: lung tumor tissue. The receptors were sampled from a human donor with non-small cell lung cancer. Each CDR3 is given with its conserved first and last residue. The order of the fields is J gene, clone size, D gene, V gene, CDR3 protein, CDR3 DNA. A D gene is named only where the DNA matches it firmly. Only some rows state a clone size, as once, few, many or a class for expanded clones.

J gene: TRBJ2-5; clone size: -; D gene: -; V gene: TRBV7-6; CDR3 protein: CASSNGYQETQYF; CDR3 DNA: TGTGCCAGCTCTAACGGGTACCAAGAGACCCAGTACTTC
J gene: TRBJ1-1; clone size: -; D gene: -; V gene: TRBV28; CDR3 protein: CASSLDGRAEAFF; CDR3 DNA: TGTGCCAGCAGTTTGGACGGACGGGCTGAAGCTTTCTTT
J gene: TRBJ2-3; clone size: -; D gene: -; V gene: TRBV12-5; CDR3 protein: CASRRATTDTQYF; CDR3 DNA: TGTGCTAGCCGGCGGGCAACCACAGATACGCAGTATTTT
J gene: TRBJ1-6; clone size: -; D gene: TRBD1; V gene: TRBV18; CDR3 protein: CASSQQGVSSPLHF; CDR3 DNA: TGTGCCAGCTCACAACAGGGGGTATCTTCACCCCTCCACTTT
J gene: TRBJ1-6; clone size: -; D gene: -; V gene: TRBV6-4; CDR3 protein: CASSEGGNSPLHF; CDR3 DNA: TGTGCCAGCAGTGAGGGGGGGAATTCACCCCTCCACTTT
J gene: TRBJ1-2; clone size: medium-sized; D gene: -; V gene: TRBV7-2; CDR3 protein: CASSLAPGYGYTF; CDR3 DNA: TGTGCCAGCAGCTTAGCGCCCGGTTATGGCTACACCTTC
J gene: TRBJ1-4; clone size: -; D gene: TRBD1; V gene: TRBV5-1; CDR3 protein: CASSLGQGTTNEKLFF; CDR3 DNA: TGCGCCAGCAGCTTGGGACAGGGGACAACTAATGAAAAACTGTTTTTT
J gene: TRBJ1-5; clone size: few; D gene: -; V gene: TRBV19; CDR3 protein: CASSLLQGTNQPQHF; CDR3 DNA: TGTGCCAGTAGTTTGTTGCAGGGGACAAATCAGCCCCAGCATTTT
J gene: TRBJ2-3; clone size: -; D gene: TRBD2; V gene: TRBV9; CDR3 protein: CASSPPSGVTDTQYF; CDR3 DNA: TGTGCCAGCAGCCCTCCCAGCGGGGTTACAGATACGCAGTATTTT
J gene: TRBJ1-1; clone size: few; D gene: -; V gene: TRBV7-9; CDR3 protein: CASSFSEYLERGIDTEAFF; CDR3 DNA: TGTGCCAGCAGCTTTAGCGAGTATCTAGAAAGGGGGATTGACACTGAAGCTTTCTTT
J gene: TRBJ1-6; clone size: few; D gene: -; V gene: TRBV27; CDR3 protein: CASSSQGQTLNSPLHF; CDR3 DNA: TGTGCCAGCAGTTCCCAGGGCCAGACCCTTAATTCACCCCTCCACTTT
J gene: TRBJ1-6; clone size: -; D gene: -; V gene: TRBV7-3; CDR3 protein: CASSWANSPLHF; CDR3 DNA: TGTGCCAGCAGCTGGGCTAATTCACCCCTCCACTTT
J gene: TRBJ1-1; clone size: -; D gene: -; V gene: TRBV2; CDR3 protein: CASSERTAGTEAFF; CDR3 DNA: TGTGCCAGCAGTGAAAGAACCGCAGGGACTGAAGCTTTCTTT
J gene: TRBJ2-5; clone size: -; D gene: -; V gene: TRBV19; CDR3 protein: CASSTQGRETQYF; CDR3 DNA: TGTGCCAGTAGTACCCAGGGGCGAGAGACCCAGTACTTC
J gene: TRBJ2-7; clone size: few; D gene: TRBD2; V gene: TRBV28; CDR3 protein: CASSLAGATSYEQYF; CDR3 DNA: TGTGCCAGCAGCTTAGCGGGGGCCACCTCCTACGAGCAGTACTTC
J gene: TRBJ2-5; clone size: -; D gene: -; V gene: TRBV5-6; CDR3 protein: CASSDRDSGAETQYF; CDR3 DNA: TGTGCCAGCAGCGACCGGGACAGCGGGGCGGAGACCCAGTACTTC
J gene: TRBJ2-7; clone size: -; D gene: TRBD2; V gene: TRBV7-2; CDR3 protein: CASSFGTSGPYEQYF; CDR3 DNA: TGTGCCAGCAGCTTCGGGACTAGCGGTCCCTACGAGCAGTACTTC
J gene: TRBJ1-1; clone size: -; D gene: -; V gene: TRBV4-2; CDR3 protein: CASSHPPGSNTEAFF; CDR3 DNA: TGTGCCAGCAGCCATCCCCCGGGCAGTAACACTGAAGCTTTCTTT
J gene: TRBJ1-6; clone size: few; D gene: -; V gene: TRBV10-3; CDR3 protein: CAISVSSENSPLHF; CDR3 DNA: TGTGCCATCAGTGTTTCATCCGAGAATTCACCCCTCCACTTT
J gene: TRBJ2-4; clone size: few; D gene: -; V gene: TRBV25-1; CDR3 protein: CASSEGGARSKNIQYF; CDR3 DNA: TGTGCCAGCAGTGAGGGGGGCGCGAGATCCAAAAACATTCAGTACTTC
J gene: TRBJ1-1; clone size: -; D gene: TRBD1; V gene: TRBV30; CDR3 protein: CAWSFPQGRGNTEAFF; CDR3 DNA: TGTGCCTGGAGTTTCCCACAGGGGCGAGGAAACACTGAAGCTTTCTTT
J gene: TRBJ1-3; clone size: -; D gene: -; V gene: TRBV7-2; CDR3 protein: CASSSLAGTGNTIYF; CDR3 DNA: TGTGCCAGCAGCTCCCTGGCGGGGACTGGAAACACCATATATTTT